These 19 T cell receptor beta chains were all obtained from the same sample, sequenced in a study of blood T cells in healthy people across ages. Next came a second PCR, run for about 7 to 11 cycles, which used a sample-barcoded 5' primer along with a J-beta primer mix. One entry per CDR3 protein, called by TCRdb with MiXCR from the 5' RACE reads. The sample includes some 670,000 distinct CDR3 sequences, approximately 52% seen only once; the top ten take roughly 13%. The specimen was blood. The source is a woman aged 80 or over in good health.

The CDR3 DNA sequence: TGTGCCAGCAGCCAAGGGGCAGGTCAAGGTTCCAACTATGGCTACACCTTC. Translation gives CASSQGAGQGSNYGYTF. This chain joins TRBV4-2 and TRBJ1-2, with D hard to call. This CDR3 is 17 amino acids long. Trimming removed 1 base at V and 2 bases at J, with 17 bases between. Germline values: CDR1 LGHNA, CDR2 YNFKEQ.

About this clonotype itself: A much larger clone sits a single nucleotide away, making a read error possible. The chain links TRBV6-1 to TRBJ2-5; D remains ambiguous. The V gene lost 5 bases and the J gene lost 1 base, with 8 bases spanning the gap. The CDR3 is 13 residues long. Germline V CDR1 and CDR2: MNHNS, SASEGT. This CDR3 is CASSKRPQETQYF. In nucleotides, the CDR3 is TGTGCCAGCAGTAAACGTCCCCAAGAGACCCAGTACTTC.

In its sample, this clonotype was seen many times. J is TRBJ2-7 and V is TRBV28; D possibly matches TRBD1 or TRBD2 (5 bases each). Germline lookup yields CDR1 MDHEN and CDR2 SYDVKM. This CDR3 is 13 amino acids long. The V end was cut by 4 bases, the J end by 2 bases, with 9 bases between. The CDR3 nucleotides read TGTGCCAGCAGTTCGGGACCTACCTACGAGCAGTACTTC. This sequence encodes CASSSGPTYEQYF.

This clonotype was counted between two and nine times. The junction and the germline gene differ at one end; a read error may be behind it. The rearrangement uses TRBV6-1 and TRBJ2-7, with 12 bases lining up with TRBD1. Germline V CDR1 and CDR2: MNHNS, SASEGT. The CDR3 runs to 15 residues. The CDR3 loop is CASRPGQGASYEQYF. The CDR3 DNA is TGTGCCAGCAGGCCGGGACAGGGGGCGTCCTATGAGCAGTACTTC.

The CDR3 DNA reads as TGTGCCAGCAGCAGCGACCCCGGAGGGTCAGAAAAACTGTTTTTT. Translation: CASSSDPGGSEKLFF. This rearrangement joins TRBV21-1 to TRBJ1-4. TRBV21-1 is designated a pseudogene. CDR3 size: 15 residues.

The V and J genes are TRBV30 and TRBJ1-6, with D maybe TRBD1 (6 bases). Germline V lookup: CDR1 GTSNPN, CDR2 SVGIG (reference sequence). The CDR3 is 14 amino acids. Trimming removed 2 bases from V and 9 bases from J, with 14 bases in between. The CDR3 sequence is CAWSRGVGSSPLHF. As DNA, the CDR3 is TGTGCCTGGAGTAGGGGGGTAGGGAGTTCACCCCTCCACTTT.

This clonotype has more than one count but fewer than ten. The chain carries TRBV28 and TRBJ2-5; a possible D gene is TRBD1 (6 bases). Trimming removed 6 bases at V and 2 bases at J, with 7 bases between. This CDR3 is 12 amino acids long. CDR1 is MDHEN, CDR2 SYDVKM, per germline. In DNA form, the CDR3 reads TGTGCCAGCAGAGGACAGCAAGAGACCCAGTACTTC. Translated: CASRGQQETQYF.

This clonotype was found many times. J is TRBJ2-1 and V is TRBV7-2, with 8 bases aligning to TRBD2. The germline CDR1 and CDR2 sequences are SGHTA and FQGNSA. The CDR3 contains 15 residues. Unmatched junction bases numbered 2, after V lost 4 bases and J lost 0 bases. The CDR3 DNA is TGTGCCAGCAGCTACGGGGGGGGCTCCTACAATGAGCAGTTCTTC. It codes for CASSYGGGSYNEQFF.

The chain carries TRBV2 and TRBJ2-4, with 9 positions matching TRBD1. Trimming at V came to 3 bases and at J to 13 bases, leaving 16 bases not matched to a gene. The CDR3 runs 16 residues. CDR1 and CDR2 (germline): SNHLY, FYNNEI. CDR3 residues: CASSDGDRAAKRGQYF. The CDR3 bases are TGTGCCAGCAGTGATGGGGACAGGGCCGCTAAGAGAGGGCAGTACTTC.

The CDR3 spells CASSPQGQGMNQPQHF. CDR3 DNA: TGTGCCAGCTCACCACAGGGGCAGGGGATGAATCAGCCCCAGCATTTT. The J gene is TRBJ1-5, the V gene TRBV18, with a tentative D call TRBD1 (6 bases). The CDR3 has 16 residues. In germline, CDR1 is KGHSH, CDR2 LQKENI. The germline V and J ends were trimmed by 1 base and 4 bases, with 14 bases remaining between them.

This chain joins TRBV6-1 and TRBJ2-5, with a weak D call TRBD1 (5 bases). Germline CDR1 is MNHNS and CDR2 is SASEGT. The CDR3 consists of 14 residues. The V end lost 7 bases, the J end lost 0 bases, and 12 bases lay between the germline ends. The CDR3 region is CASNQGRNQETQYF. In DNA form, the CDR3 reads TGTGCCAGCAACCAGGGAAGAAACCAAGAGACCCAGTACTTC.

The CDR3 here is CASSLQLAGSDTQYF. CDR3 DNA: TGCGCCAGCAGCTTGCAACTAGCGGGGTCAGATACGCAGTATTTT. V usage is TRBV5-1 and J usage is TRBJ2-3, with 10 bases that match TRBD2. This CDR3 comprises 15 residues. V was clipped by 1 base and J by 4 bases; unmatched bases: 3. The germline gives CDR1 SGHRS, CDR2 YFSETQ.

Turning to this clonotype: This sequence may be a read error, since a much larger clone differs from it by one base. The chain combines TRBV29-1 with TRBJ2-1; D is tentatively TRBD1 or TRBD2 (5 bases each). Trimming shortened V by 0 bases and J by 0 bases, and 15 bases separated the two germline ends. The CDR3 totals 17 residues. Germline V lookup: CDR1 SQVTM, CDR2 ANQGSEA. The DNA of the CDR3 is TGCAGCGTTGAAGATCGAGGGACCAGGGTCTCCTACAATGAGCAGTTCTTC. This gives the protein CSVEDRGTRVSYNEQFF.

This chain uses TRBV18 with TRBJ2-5; 7 positions agree with TRBD1. The DNA end is a closer match to TRBJ2-7, so the J assignment may be wrong. The CDR3 has 16 residues. CDR1 and CDR2 (germline): KGHSH, LQKENI. In nucleotides, the CDR3 is TGTGCCAGCTCACCGAACCGCGGACAGGTCCGAGGCGAGCAGTACTTC. This encodes CASSPNRGQVRGEQYF.

V and J are TRBV30 and TRBJ1-4; TRBD1 matches 9 bases. After removal of 2 bases from V and 8 bases from J, the junction contained 6 bases not matched to a gene. Germline V gives CDR1 GTSNPN, CDR2 SVGIG (reference sequence). The CDR3 is 14 amino acids. This chain's CDR3 is CAWSRGQGREKLFF. The CDR3 DNA follows: TGTGCCTGGAGTCGGGGACAGGGACGAGAAAAACTGTTTTTT.

The sample holds one count of this clonotype. The chain has TRBV29-1 and TRBJ2-7; 8 nucleotides match TRBD1. Trimming removed 7 bases from V and 0 bases from J; junction bases left unmatched: 8. The germline V gene encodes CDR1 SQVTM and CDR2 ANQGSEA. The CDR3 contains 14 residues. In DNA form, the CDR3 reads TGCAGCGCTTCAGGGGGCCGTAGCTCCTACGAGCAGTACTTC. It yields the protein CSASGGRSSYEQYF.

At least ten counts were recorded for this clonotype. V usage is TRBV20-1 and J usage is TRBJ2-5, with TRBD2 identical over 7 bases. Trimming at V came to 2 bases and at J to 2 bases, leaving 5 bases not matched to a gene. The CDR3 has 14 residues. Germline V gene lookup returns CDR1 DFQATT and CDR2 SNEGSKA (reference sequence). In DNA, the CDR3 is TGCAGTGCTAGACGTTCGGGGGGACAAGAGACCCAGTACTTC. It encodes CSARRSGGQETQYF.

In its sample, this clonotype was seen a few times. The rearrangement uses TRBV4-2 and TRBJ1-4; 8 bases fit TRBD1. The ends lost 5 bases at V and 5 bases at J; junction bases unmatched: 4. The germline V gene has CDR1 LGHNA and CDR2 YNFKEQ. This CDR3 is built from 14 residues. CDR3 region: CASSGGQENEKLFF. The CDR3 DNA reads as TGTGCCAGCAGCGGGGGACAGGAGAATGAAAAACTGTTTTTT.

This clonotype was seen a few times. This chain connects TRBV7-3 to TRBJ1-1; 7 nucleotides match TRBD1. V lost 5 bases, J lost 10 bases, and 13 bases stayed unmatched. The germline CDR1 and CDR2 sequences are SGHTA and FQGTGA. The CDR3 runs 14 residues. DNA for the CDR3: TGTGCCAGCAGCGTCAGTAAAGATACAGGGGCAGCTTTCTTT. Residues: CASSVSKDTGAAFF. Combining the CDR3 with reference TRBV7-3 and TRBJ1-1 gives the whole variable domain GAGVSQTPSNKVTEKGKYVELRCDPISGHTALYWYRQSLGQGPEFLIYFQGTGAADDSGLPNDRFFAVRPEGSVSTLKIQRTERGDSAVYLCASSVSKDTGAAFFGQGTRLTVV.